Following are 14 T cell receptor beta chains from one sample sequenced in a study of blood T cell repertoires in COVID-19 (dated by TCRdb to 2018 to 2021). Library preparation employed the immunoSEQ multiplex PCR assay. TCRdb took this table from immuneACCESS and kept in-frame rearrangements with V and J called. Such tables lack part of the clones; where checked against another copy, unresolved V genes explain under half of the gap, and the rest is unexplained. The sample table contains 50,000 to 65,000 clones; only one count was recorded for around 87% of them. More than 1% of the sample comes from the top ten. Sequencing was carried out using peripheral blood. The receptor set was obtained from a man aged 70 or older with acute or convalescent COVID-19.

CDR3 nucleotide sequence: TGTGCCAGTGCGCCGGGACAGCTCGATCCGGGACGGCCGACCTACGAGCAGTACTTC. Amino acids: CASAPGQLDPGRPTYEQYF. The gene calls are TRBV19 and TRBJ2-7, with TRBD1 matching over 7 bases. Germline CDR1 is LNHDA and CDR2 is SQIVND (reference sequence). The CDR3 totals 19 residues. The junction had 24 bases not matched to a gene; V was cut back by 8 bases and J by 2 bases.

The chain uses TRBV2 and TRBJ2-2; TRBD1 might be the D (6 bases). The CDR3 spans 14 residues. Trimming took off 6 bases at V and 1 base at J, with 9 bases between the two ends. Germline CDR1 and CDR2: SNHLY and FYNNEI. The CDR3 coding sequence is TGTGCCAGCAGGGGGGCTCGGAACACCGGGGAGCTGTTTTTT. Residues: CASRGARNTGELFF.

The V call is TRBV5-1, the J call TRBJ2-3; TRBD2 matches at 8 bases. This CDR3 comprises 16 residues. Germline loops: CDR1 SGHRS, CDR2 YFSETQ. Unmatched junction bases numbered 6, after V lost 3 bases and J lost 0 bases. The CDR3 reads CASSSSGGLSTDTQYF. The CDR3 nucleotides are TGCGCCAGCAGCTCCTCGGGAGGGCTTAGCACAGATACGCAGTATTTT.

The chain combines TRBV15 with TRBJ2-3, with TRBD2 identical over 13 bases. The germline gives CDR1 LNHNV, CDR2 YYDKDF (reference sequence). The trim removed 6 bases at V and 3 bases at J, leaving 21 bases unmatched. This CDR3 has 21 amino acids. CDR3 in DNA: TGTGCCACCAGATCTTTCCCGGGACTAGCGGGACTAGAGACCTGGACAGATACGCAGTATTTT. It is translated as CATRSFPGLAGLETWTDTQYF.

The V gene is TRBV15, the J gene TRBJ2-7; the match to TRBD1 covers 11 bases. The junction had 3 bases not matched to a gene; V was cut back by 3 bases and J by 2 bases. Germline V gene data show CDR1 as LNHNV and CDR2 as YYDKDF (reference sequence). The length of the CDR3 is 15 residues. The CDR3 loop reads CATSSGGQGAYEQYF. CDR3 DNA sequence: TGTGCCACCAGCAGCGGGGGACAGGGGGCCTACGAGCAGTACTTC.

This clone was seen just once. This rearrangement joins TRBV18 to TRBJ1-6; 7 nucleotides line up with TRBD1. The CDR3 length is 16 residues. Germline loops: CDR1 KGHSH, CDR2 LQKENI. V lost 8 bases to trimming and J lost 5 bases; unmatched junction nucleotides: 12. CDR3 residues: CASQPTTGTDNSPLHF. The CDR3, as DNA: TGTGCCAGCCAACCTACCACCGGGACAGATAATTCACCCCTCCACTTT.

The genes are TRBV29-1 and TRBJ2-5, with 8 positions matching TRBD2. Germline CDR1 and CDR2: SQVTM and ANQGSEA. The CDR3 loop spans 13 amino acids. The junction had 6 bases not matched to a gene; V was cut back by 7 bases and J by 2 bases. CDR3 loop: CSANSGNQETQYF. CDR3 bases: TGCAGCGCAAATAGCGGGAATCAAGAGACCCAGTACTTC.

The V call is TRBV6-2 or TRBV6-3, the J call TRBJ1-3, with D unclear. The CDR3 is made up of 13 amino acids. Germline V gene lookup returns CDR1 MNHEY and CDR2 SVGEGT. V lost 5 bases, J lost 2 bases, and 7 bases lay in between. CDR3 sequence (DNA): TGTGCCAGCAGTACTACGCCTGGAAACACCATATATTTT. Protein: CASSTTPGNTIYF.

This chain uses TRBV3-1 (or the pseudogene TRBV3-2) with TRBJ1-2; TRBD1 aligns across 7 bases. Germline V gene lookup returns CDR1 LGHDT and CDR2 YNNKEL (reference sequence). The CDR3 length is 14 residues. Trimming cost V 4 bases and J 7 bases; bases outside gene matches: 9. DNA for the CDR3: TGTGCCAGCAGCCCCCTTCTAGGGGGCTCTGGCTACACCTTC. Its translation is CASSPLLGGSGYTF.

This clone was found once. This rearrangement joins TRBV18 to TRBJ2-1, with 9 bases aligning to TRBD2. Germline V gives CDR1 KGHSH, CDR2 LQKENI. With V trimmed by 6 bases and J by 0 bases, 3 bases remained unmatched. CDR3 length: 15 amino acids. CDR3 in amino acids: CASSWRGGSYNEQFF. The CDR3 DNA sequence: TGTGCCAGCTCCTGGCGGGGGGGCTCCTACAATGAGCAGTTCTTC.

The rearrangement uses TRBV27 and TRBJ1-1; no firm D call. This CDR3 comprises 14 residues. V lost 8 bases and J lost 1, with 14 bases in between. Germline V CDR1 and CDR2: MNHEY, SMNVEV (reference sequence). The CDR3 DNA sequence: TGTGCCAGCGGAGCGGCGGGGAGGAACACTGAAGCTTTCTTT. Its translation: CASGAAGRNTEAFF.

The CDR3 nucleotides are TGTGCCACCAGCGGACTCCAGACCGGGGAGCTGTTTTTT. This gives the protein CATSGLQTGELFF. The chain recombines TRBV15 with TRBJ2-2, with a tentative D call TRBD2 (5 bases). Per germline, CDR1 LNHNV and CDR2 YYDKDF (reference sequence). Trimming took 5 bases from V and 5 from J, leaving 9 bases between them. The CDR3 spans 13 residues.

The chain combines TRBV5-8 with TRBJ2-6, with 10 positions matching TRBD1. Losses at the gene ends were 5 bases for V and 1 base for J; bases not matched to a gene: 9. The length of the CDR3 is 18 residues. In germline, CDR1 is SGHTS, CDR2 YDEGEE. The CDR3 DNA follows: TGTGCCAGCAGTTCCGGGACAGGGGATGCATCTGGGGCCAACGTCCTGACTTTC. Translation: CASSSGTGDASGANVLTF.

The chain uses TRBV19 and TRBJ2-1; a weak D match, TRBD2 (5 bases). CDR1 and CDR2 from the germline V gene are LNHDA and SQIVND (reference sequence). This CDR3 has 13 amino acids. The V and J ends lost 4 bases and 10 bases respectively, with 14 bases between them. In DNA, the CDR3 is TGTGCCAGTAGTACCCAACTAGTGGAGGAGCAGTTCTTC. It is translated as CASSTQLVEEQFF.